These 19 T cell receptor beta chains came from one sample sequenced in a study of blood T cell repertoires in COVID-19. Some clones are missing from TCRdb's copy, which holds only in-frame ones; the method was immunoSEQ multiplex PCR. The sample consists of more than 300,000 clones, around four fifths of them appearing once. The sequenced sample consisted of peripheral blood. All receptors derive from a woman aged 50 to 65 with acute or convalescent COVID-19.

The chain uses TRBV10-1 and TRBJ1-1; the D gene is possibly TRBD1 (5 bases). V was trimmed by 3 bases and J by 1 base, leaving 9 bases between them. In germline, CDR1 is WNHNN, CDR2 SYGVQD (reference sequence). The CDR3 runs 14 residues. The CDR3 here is CASSDSTGNTEAFF. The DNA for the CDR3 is TGCGCCAGCAGTGACTCAACAGGGAACACTGAAGCTTTCTTT.

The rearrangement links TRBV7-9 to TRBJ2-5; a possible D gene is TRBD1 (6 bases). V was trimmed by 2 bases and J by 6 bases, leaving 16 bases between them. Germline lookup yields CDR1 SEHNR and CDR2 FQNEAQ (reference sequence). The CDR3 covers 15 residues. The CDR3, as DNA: TGTGCCAGCAGCTTATCAGGGGACGGTTTAAAGACCCAGTACTTC. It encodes CASSLSGDGLKTQYF.

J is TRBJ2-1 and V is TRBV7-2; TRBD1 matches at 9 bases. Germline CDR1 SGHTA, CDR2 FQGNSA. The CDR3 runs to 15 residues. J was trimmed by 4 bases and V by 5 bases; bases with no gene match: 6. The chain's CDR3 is CASSRSGQGYNEQFF. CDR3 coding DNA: TGTGCCAGCAGCCGTTCGGGACAGGGATACAATGAGCAGTTCTTC. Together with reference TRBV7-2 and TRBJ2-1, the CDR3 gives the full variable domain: GAGVSQSPSNKVTEKGKDVELRCDPISGHTALYWYRQSLGQGLEFLIYFQGNSAPDKSGLPSDRFSAERTGGSVSTLTIQRTQQEDSAVYLCASSRSGQGYNEQFFGPGTRLTVL.

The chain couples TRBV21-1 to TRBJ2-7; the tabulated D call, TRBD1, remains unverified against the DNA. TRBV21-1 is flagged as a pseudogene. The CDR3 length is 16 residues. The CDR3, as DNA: TGTGCCAGCAGCATCGGAACCGGGACAGAGCCCTACGAGCAGTACTTC. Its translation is CASSIGTGTEPYEQYF.

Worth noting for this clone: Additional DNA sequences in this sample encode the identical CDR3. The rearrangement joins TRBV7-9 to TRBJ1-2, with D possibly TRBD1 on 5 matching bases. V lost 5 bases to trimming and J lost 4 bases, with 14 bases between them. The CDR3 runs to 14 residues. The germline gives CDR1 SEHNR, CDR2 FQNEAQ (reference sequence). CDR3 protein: CASSPPGEGYGYTF. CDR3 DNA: TGTGCCAGCAGCCCGCCGGGGGAGGGCTATGGCTACACCTTC.

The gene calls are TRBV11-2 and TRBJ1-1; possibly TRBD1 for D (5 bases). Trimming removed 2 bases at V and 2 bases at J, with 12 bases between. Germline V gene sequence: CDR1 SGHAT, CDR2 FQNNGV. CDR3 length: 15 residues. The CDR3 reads CASSLLRTSNTEAFF. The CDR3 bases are TGTGCCAGCAGCTTACTGCGGACATCAAACACTGAAGCTTTCTTT. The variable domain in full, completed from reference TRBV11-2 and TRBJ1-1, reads EAGVAQSPRYKIIEKRQSVAFWCNPISGHATLYWYQQILGQGPKLLIQFQNNGVVDDSQLPKDRFSAERLKGVDSTLKIQPAKLEDSAVYLCASSLLRTSNTEAFFGQGTRLTVV.

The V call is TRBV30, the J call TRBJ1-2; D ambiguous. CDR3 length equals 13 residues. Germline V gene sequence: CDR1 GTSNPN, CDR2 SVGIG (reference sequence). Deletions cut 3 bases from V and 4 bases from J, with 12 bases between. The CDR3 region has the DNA TGTGCCTGGAGCGAAGGAGCGGGCTATGGCTACACCTTC. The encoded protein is CAWSEGAGYGYTF.

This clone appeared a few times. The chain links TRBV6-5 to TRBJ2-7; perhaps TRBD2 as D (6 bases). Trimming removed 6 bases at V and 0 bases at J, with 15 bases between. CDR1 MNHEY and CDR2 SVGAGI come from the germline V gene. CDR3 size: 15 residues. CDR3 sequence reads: CASRGTGVHSYEQYV. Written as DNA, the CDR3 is TGTGCCAGCAGAGGCACGGGAGTACACTCCTACGAGCAGTACGTC.

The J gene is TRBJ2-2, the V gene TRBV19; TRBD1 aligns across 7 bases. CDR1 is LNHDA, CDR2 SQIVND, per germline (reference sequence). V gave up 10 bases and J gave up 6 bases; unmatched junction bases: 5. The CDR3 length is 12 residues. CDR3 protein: CATYRGPGELFF. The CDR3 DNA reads TGTGCCACCTACAGGGGTCCCGGGGAGCTGTTTTTT.

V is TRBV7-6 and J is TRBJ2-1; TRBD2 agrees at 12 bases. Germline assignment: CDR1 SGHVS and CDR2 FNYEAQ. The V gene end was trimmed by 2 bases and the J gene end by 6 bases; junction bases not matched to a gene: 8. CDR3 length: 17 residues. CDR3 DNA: TGTGCCAGCAGCTTACTCCCGACTAGCGGGAGCGTCAATGAGCAGTTCTTC. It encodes CASSLLPTSGSVNEQFF.

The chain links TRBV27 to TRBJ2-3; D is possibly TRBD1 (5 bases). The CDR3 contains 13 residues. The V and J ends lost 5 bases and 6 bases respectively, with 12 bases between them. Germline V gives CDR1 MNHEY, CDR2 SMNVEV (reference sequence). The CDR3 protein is CASSGDRGDTQYF. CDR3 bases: TGTGCCAGCAGTGGAGACAGAGGCGATACGCAGTATTTT.

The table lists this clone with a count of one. The CDR3: CASRVATPGEQYF. Here the CDR3 DNA reads TGCGCCAGCAGGGTTGCAACCCCCGGCGAGCAGTACTTC. The rearrangement joins TRBV5-1 to TRBJ2-7, with unresolved D. V was cut by 5 bases and J by 6 bases, with 15 bases left in between. The CDR3 consists of 13 residues. Germline loops: CDR1 SGHRS, CDR2 YFSETQ.

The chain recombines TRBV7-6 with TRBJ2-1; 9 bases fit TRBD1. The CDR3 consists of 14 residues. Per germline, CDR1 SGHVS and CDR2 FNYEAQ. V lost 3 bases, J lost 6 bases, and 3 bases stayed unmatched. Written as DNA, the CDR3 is TGTGCCAGCAGCTTCTGGGGACAGGGCAATGAGCAGTTCTTC. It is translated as CASSFWGQGNEQFF.

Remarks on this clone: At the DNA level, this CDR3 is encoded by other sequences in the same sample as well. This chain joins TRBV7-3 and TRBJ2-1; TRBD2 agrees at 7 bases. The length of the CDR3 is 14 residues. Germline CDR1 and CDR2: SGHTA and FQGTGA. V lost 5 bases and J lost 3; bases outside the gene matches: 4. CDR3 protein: CASSPASGYNEQFF. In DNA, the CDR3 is TGTGCCAGCAGCCCGGCTAGCGGCTACAATGAGCAGTTCTTC.

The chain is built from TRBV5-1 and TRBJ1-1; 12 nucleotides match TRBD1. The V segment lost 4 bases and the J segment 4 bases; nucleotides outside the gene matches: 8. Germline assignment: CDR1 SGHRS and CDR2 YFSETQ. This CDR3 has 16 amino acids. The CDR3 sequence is CASSMGQGAYGTEAFF. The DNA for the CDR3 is TGCGCCAGCAGCATGGGACAGGGGGCATATGGCACTGAAGCTTTCTTT.

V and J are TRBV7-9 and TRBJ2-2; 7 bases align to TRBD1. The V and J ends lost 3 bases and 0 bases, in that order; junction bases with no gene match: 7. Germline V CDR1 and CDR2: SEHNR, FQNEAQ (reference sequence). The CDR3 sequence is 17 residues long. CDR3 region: CASSFPLRGPNTGELFF. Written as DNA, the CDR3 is TGTGCCAGCAGCTTCCCACTAAGGGGGCCGAACACCGGGGAGCTGTTTTTT.

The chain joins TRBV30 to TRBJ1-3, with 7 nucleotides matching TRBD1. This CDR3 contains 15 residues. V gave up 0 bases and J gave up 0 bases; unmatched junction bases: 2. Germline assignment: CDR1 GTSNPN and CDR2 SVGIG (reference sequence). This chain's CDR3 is CAWSVRTGSGNTIYF. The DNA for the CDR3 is TGTGCCTGGAGTGTACGGACAGGCTCTGGAAACACCATATATTTT.

The CDR3 DNA follows: TGTGCCAGCAGCTCTCCGGGACTAGCAGATACGCAGTATTTT. Residues: CASSSPGLADTQYF. The gene calls are TRBV7-3 and TRBJ2-3; 8 bases fit TRBD2. Germline CDR1 SGHTA, CDR2 FQGTGA. The CDR3 spans 14 residues. The V and J ends lost 4 bases and 4 bases, in that order; junction bases with no gene match: 4.

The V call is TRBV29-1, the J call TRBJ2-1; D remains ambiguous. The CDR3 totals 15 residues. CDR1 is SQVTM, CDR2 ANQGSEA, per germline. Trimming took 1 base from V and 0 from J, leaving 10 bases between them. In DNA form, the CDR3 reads TGCAGCGTTGAAGGAGGCCGAGGCTCCTACAATGAGCAGTTCTTC. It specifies CSVEGGRGSYNEQFF.